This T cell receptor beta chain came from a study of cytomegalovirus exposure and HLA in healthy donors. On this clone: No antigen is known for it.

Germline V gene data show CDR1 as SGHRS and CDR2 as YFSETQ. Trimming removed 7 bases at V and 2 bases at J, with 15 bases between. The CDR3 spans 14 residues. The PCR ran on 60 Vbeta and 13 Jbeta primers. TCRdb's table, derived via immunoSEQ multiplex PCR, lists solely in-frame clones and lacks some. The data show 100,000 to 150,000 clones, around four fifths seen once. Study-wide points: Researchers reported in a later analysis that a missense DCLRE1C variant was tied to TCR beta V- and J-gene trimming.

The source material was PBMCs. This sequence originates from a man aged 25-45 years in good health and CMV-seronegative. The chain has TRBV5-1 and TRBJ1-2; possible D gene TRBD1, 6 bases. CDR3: CASRRGADNYGYTF. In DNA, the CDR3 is TGCGCCAGCCGGCGGGGGGCGGACAACTATGGCTACACCTTC.